This TCR beta chain stems from a study of beta chain features in type 1 diabetes. Overall study: Across the samples, some 98,000,000 sorted cells were examined in total.

Reverse transcribing all isolated RNA meant expressed TCRB transcripts were sequenced. Repertoires were generated with immunoSEQ multiplex PCR, while TCRdb's copy carries only in-frame clones and drops some. Here the sample spans about 300,000 clones, 8% being singletons. This clone was counted only a few times. The antigen remains undetermined. Findings and limits, study-wide: Cells carrying high TCR expression could end up over-represented when cDNA is sequenced. Among all four CD4+ subsets, Type 1 diabetes patients had TCRB CDR3s that were moderately but significantly shorter. A closer apparent resemblance between naive, central memory and Treg TCRB repertoires was seen in patients than in healthy donors.

CDR1 is SGHNT and CDR2 is YENEEA in the germline V gene. This CDR3 has 14 amino acids. Trimming removed 3 bases from V and 6 bases from J, with 12 bases in between. This TCR was sampled from a woman younger than 30 in good health. The chain recombines TRBV11-3 with TRBJ2-1, with D possibly being TRBD2 (6 bases). The sample taken for sequencing was central memory CD4+ T cells from blood. The CDR3 nucleotides are TGTGCCAGCAGCTTGGAACGGGAGAGCAATGAGCAGTTCTTC. This gives the protein CASSLERESNEQFF.